The TCR beta chain described here comes from a study of blood T cell repertoires in COVID-19. About the research overall: The samples span acute and convalescent COVID-19 from the United States, Italy and Spain. Nucleic acid was either cDNA or gDNA, and it came from T cells, B-cell-depleted T cells, or PBMCs.

Authors' data handling: Nucleated cell counts were estimated from reference gene primer amplification. Repertoires were generated with immunoSEQ multiplex PCR, while TCRdb's copy carries only in-frame clones and drops some. The DNA was the basis for D and trimming; V, J and clone size are from that table. The sample has 400,000 to 450,000 clones, about nine tenths seen once; the top ten hold 1.4% to 1.5%. This clone was seen more than once but under ten times. The specimen sequenced was peripheral blood. The receptor was derived from a young woman with active or convalescent COVID-19.

DNA for the CDR3: TGTGCCAGCTCGCGCGGGACAGGGGGCGTATTCAATGAGCAGTTCTTC. Translated, it gives CASSRGTGGVFNEQFF. The rearrangement links TRBV18 to TRBJ2-1; TRBD1 matches at 12 bases. Germline V lookup: CDR1 KGHSH, CDR2 LQKENI. The ends lost 6 bases at V and 6 bases at J; junction bases unmatched: 9. This CDR3 has 16 amino acids.